These T cell receptor beta chains were read from a single sample in a study of shared clonotypes between healthy human individuals. Profiled with immunoSEQ multiplex PCR; TCRdb holds only in-frame clones, not every one. The sample shows 2.5 million or so clones, around 94% of them seen only once. Sequenced input: naive CD4+ T cells sorted from blood. The receptors were sampled from a man aged 18 to 35 in good health. CDR3s include the opening cysteine and the closing phenylalanine or tryptophan.

v_gene	j_gene	CDR3aa
TRBV28	TRBJ1-1	CASKENTEAFF
TRBV28	TRBJ2-5	CASTWERARGAQYF
TRBV4-1	TRBJ2-7	CASSQVGAGRSYEQYF
TRBV6-1	TRBJ2-2	CASTSSAPGELFF
TRBV6-5	TRBJ1-1	CASSSPTGASNTEAFF
TRBV18	TRBJ1-2	CASSPWPGGQGNYGYTF
TRBV28	TRBJ2-5	CASTLTSGGWETQYF
TRBV2	TRBJ2-4	CASRSTGTGNIQYF
TRBV9	TRBJ2-1	CASSGPSGPTREQFF
TRBV5-6	TRBJ1-1	CASFAQVSTEAFF
TRBV5-1	TRBJ1-2	CASGELNYGYTF
TRBV9	TRBJ2-5	CASSVGVGETQYF
TRBV5-1	TRBJ2-5	CASSLTGDRQETQYF
TRBV5-1	TRBJ2-5	CASSLDLRGETQYF
TRBV2	TRBJ2-2	CASNPTGGNTGELFF
TRBV30	TRBJ1-4	CAWSVQANEKLFF
TRBV6-6	TRBJ1-6	CASTPRGSQGSPLHF
TRBV12-2	TRBJ1-1	CASRSRDGEAFF
TRBV7-3	TRBJ1-6	CASSLSGVSNSPLHF
TRBV5-4	TRBJ2-3	CASSSPQRGGWDTQYF
TRBV5-4	TRBJ2-5	CASSVGPIAETQYF
TRBV5-6	TRBJ1-4	CASSLYPAGSNEKLFF